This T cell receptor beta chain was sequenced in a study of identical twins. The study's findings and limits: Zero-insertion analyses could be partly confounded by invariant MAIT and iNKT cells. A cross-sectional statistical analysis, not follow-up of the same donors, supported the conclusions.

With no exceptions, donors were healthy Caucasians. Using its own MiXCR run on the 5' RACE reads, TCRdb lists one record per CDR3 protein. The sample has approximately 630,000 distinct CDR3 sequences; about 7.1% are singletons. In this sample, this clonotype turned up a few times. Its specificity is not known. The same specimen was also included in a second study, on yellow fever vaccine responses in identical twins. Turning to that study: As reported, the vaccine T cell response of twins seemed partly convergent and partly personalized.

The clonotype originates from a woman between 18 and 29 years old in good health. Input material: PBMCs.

As DNA, the CDR3 is TGTGCCAGCAGCGGGACGCGCGGGACTAGCGGGAGAGATGAGCAGTTCTTC. Its translation is CASSGTRGTSGRDEQFF. The genes are TRBV9 and TRBJ2-1; 14 nucleotides line up with TRBD2. CDR1 is SGDLS, CDR2 YYNGEE, per germline. The junction had 10 bases not matched to a gene; V was cut back by 3 bases and J by 8 bases. The CDR3 extends over 17 amino acids.